The subject of this entry is one T cell receptor (beta chain). Its antigen is currently unknown. Trimming took 8 bases from V and 5 from J, leaving 12 bases between them. Looked up from germline, CDR1 is MDHEN and CDR2 is SYDVKM. The CDR3 sequence is 13 residues long. The sample belongs to a study of shared clonotypes between healthy human individuals. Study in general: Researchers drew samples from two women and a few men aged 18 to 49.

Every donor was a Caucasian adult from Nashville, Tennessee. Assay used: immunoSEQ multiplex PCR; TCRdb lists only in-frame clones, some missing. The data hold roughly 330,000 clones, with about 74% observed a single time. Findings of the study overall: Sampling involved blood alone; tissue repertoires likely differ.

The TCR sequence derives from a man aged 30 to 45 in good health. Sequenced input: memory CD4+ T cells sorted from blood. Subset described: CD45RA-negative fraction. The chain uses TRBV28 and TRBJ1-4; unclear D gene. CDR3 in DNA: TGTGCCAGCCGTCAGGACGGAAATGAAAAACTGTTTTTT. This translates into CASRQDGNEKLFF.